The clone carrying this TCR beta chain was found a few times. The antigen is not known. These data are taken from a study of cytomegalovirus exposure and HLA in healthy donors. The study's findings and limits: In a later analysis, HLA-associated TCR beta chains were more clonally expanded than equally common others. The authors enumerated some 160 TCR beta chains as linked to cytomegalovirus. There was a cluster of highly shared sequence variants that was likely a sequencing artifact.

V lost 4 bases, J lost 0 bases, and 8 bases lay in between. The germline V gene has CDR1 LNHDA and CDR2 SQIVND (reference sequence). The CDR3 spans 14 residues. Donors counted as nominally healthy when sampled, yet unrecorded immune exposures were likely. The primer mix had 60 Vbeta and 13 Jbeta primers. Some clones are missing from TCRdb's copy, which holds only in-frame ones; the method was immunoSEQ multiplex PCR. The data show more than 85,000 clones, around 80% seen once. V gene TRBV19 combines with J gene TRBJ2-3; D perhaps matches TRBD2 (5 bases). The receptor's source is a man aged 30-40 years in good health and CMV-seropositive. Sequencing input: PBMCs. The CDR3 spells CASSRGYSTDTQYF. The CDR3 DNA is TGTGCCAGTAGTAGAGGGTATAGCACAGATACGCAGTATTTT.